A selection of T cell receptor beta chains follows, all from one sample in a study of blood T cell repertoires in COVID-19. Data came from immunoSEQ multiplex PCR; TCRdb stores just in-frame clones and leaves some out. The sample lists 180,000 or so clones; about 80% were seen once. Input material: PBMCs or T cells enriched from blood (not recorded which). The source is a man aged 60-69 years who had been exposed to COVID-19. CDR3s include the opening cysteine and the closing phenylalanine or tryptophan. A D gene is named only where the DNA matches it firmly. Rows give clone size only sometimes, using once, few, many, or a class for an expanded clone.

CDR3aa: CASSPWGEGVGYTF
CDR3nt: TGTGCCAGCAGTCCCTGGGGGGAGGGGGTTGGCTACACCTTC
abundance: few
j_gene: TRBJ1-2
d_gene: -
v_gene: TRBV27

CDR3aa: CASSRDGGDYGYTF
CDR3nt: TGTGCCAGCAGCCGGGACGGCGGGGACTATGGCTACACCTTC
abundance: -
j_gene: TRBJ1-2
d_gene: -
v_gene: TRBV27

CDR3aa: CASSARADTQYF
CDR3nt: TGTGCCAGCAGCGCCAGGGCAGATACGCAGTATTTT
abundance: few
j_gene: TRBJ2-3
d_gene: -
v_gene: TRBV2

CDR3aa: CASSAGQTYYGYTF
CDR3nt: TGTGCCAGCAGCGCGGGACAGACCTACTATGGCTACACCTTC
abundance: few
j_gene: TRBJ1-2
d_gene: TRBD1
v_gene: TRBV9

CDR3aa: CASSDTGPGNTIYF
CDR3nt: TGCGCCAGCAGTGATACAGGTCCAGGAAACACCATATATTTT
abundance: -
j_gene: TRBJ1-3
d_gene: -
v_gene: TRBV5-1

CDR3aa: CASSTGGMNRDTEAFF
CDR3nt: TGTGCCAGTAGTACCGGGGGGATGAATCGGGACACTGAAGCTTTCTTT
abundance: -
j_gene: TRBJ1-1
d_gene: -
v_gene: TRBV19

CDR3aa: CASSLVGTQTYNEQFF
CDR3nt: TGTGCCAGCAGCTTAGTCGGGACACAAACTTACAATGAGCAGTTCTTC
abundance: -
j_gene: TRBJ2-1
d_gene: -
v_gene: TRBV7-3

CDR3aa: CASSTVLLDSTQYF
CDR3nt: TGTGCCAGCAGCACTGTCCTCCTGGACAGCACCCAGTACTTC
abundance: -
j_gene: TRBJ2-5
d_gene: -
v_gene: TRBV9

CDR3aa: CASSPRGYNSPLHF
CDR3nt: TGTGCCAGCAGCCCCCGGGGGTATAATTCACCCCTCCACTTT
abundance: -
j_gene: TRBJ1-6
d_gene: -
v_gene: TRBV14

CDR3aa: CASSRTGGNGYTF
CDR3nt: TGTGCCAGCAGTCGGACAGGGGGCAATGGCTACACCTTC
abundance: -
j_gene: TRBJ1-2
d_gene: TRBD1
v_gene: TRBV27